The 13 T cell receptor beta chains given below trace back to one sample, sequenced in a study of blood T cells in healthy people across ages. Next came a second PCR, run for about 7 to 12 cycles, which used a sample-barcoded 5' primer along with a J-beta primer mix. MiXCR, run by TCRdb on the 5' RACE reads, gives a single entry per CDR3 protein. The sample records some 940,000 distinct CDR3 sequences, around 29% being singletons. These data were also filed under a second study, of T cells of mothers and their children.

Sequencing was done on a sample of blood. Every receptor here comes from a woman between 35 and 50 years old in good health.

This clonotype was counted once. This chain uses TRBV6-2 or TRBV6-3 with TRBJ2-4, with no clear D. The assigned J gene may be wrong: the sequence end matches TRBJ2-7 better. From germline, CDR1 is MNHEY and CDR2 SVGEGT. CDR3 length: 14 residues. The CDR3 region has the DNA TGTGCCAGCACAGAAGGGTCTCTTCTCTACGAGCAGTACTTC. Its protein product is CASTEGSLLYEQYF.

This clonotype was seen a few times. The chain carries TRBV4-3 and TRBJ1-2, with a weak D call TRBD1 (5 bases). CDR1 and CDR2 (germline): LGHNA, YSLEER. CDR3 length: 14 amino acids. The V and J ends lost 0 bases and 9 bases respectively, with 14 bases between them. Here the CDR3 reads CASSQERLQGSYTF. The CDR3 DNA reads TGCGCCAGCAGCCAAGAAAGGCTTCAGGGTAGCTACACCTTC.

Only one count was recorded for this clonotype. J is TRBJ1-1 and V is TRBV19; no reliable D call. This CDR3 region has 16 residues. V was clipped by 1 base and J by 5 bases, with 17 bases between them. Per the germline V gene, CDR1 is LNHDA and CDR2 is SQIVND (reference sequence). The CDR3 reads CASSIGRNSLGTEAFF. Here the CDR3 DNA reads TGTGCCAGTAGTATAGGAAGGAACTCTCTGGGGACTGAAGCTTTCTTT.

The chain carries TRBV6-2 or TRBV6-3 and TRBJ2-3; 10 positions match TRBD1. The germline V gene encodes CDR1 MNHEY and CDR2 SVGEGT. The CDR3 contains 16 residues. V was clipped by 6 bases and J by 4 bases; unmatched bases: 10. CDR3: CASRPAGTGAADTQYF. DNA of the CDR3: TGTGCCAGCAGACCAGCCGGGACAGGGGCAGCAGATACGCAGTATTTT.

In the case of this clonotype: This may be a read error, as it is one base from a much larger clone. The CDR3 region has the DNA TGCGCCAGCAGCGCGGACAGGGGAGCCTACGAGCAGTTCTTC. Its translation is CASSADRGAYEQFF. The rearrangement uses TRBV4-1 and TRBJ2-1; 9 positions agree with TRBD1. The CDR3 is 14 amino acids. From germline, CDR1 is MGHRA and CDR2 YSYEKL. V was pared by 5 bases and J by 10 bases, with 9 bases of the junction left unmatched.

The chain has TRBV5-1 and TRBJ1-1; maybe TRBD1 (6 bases). Per the germline V gene, CDR1 is SGHRS and CDR2 is YFSETQ. This CDR3 is 14 amino acids long. Trimming removed 3 bases from V and 4 bases from J, with 13 bases in between. Here the CDR3 reads CASSWLGGRTEAFF. In DNA form, the CDR3 reads TGCGCCAGCAGCTGGCTCGGGGGGCGCACTGAAGCTTTCTTT.

This clonotype was seen at least ten times. The chain uses TRBV5-1 and TRBJ2-7; 7 positions agree with TRBD1. CDR3 length: 15 residues. CDR1 is SGHRS, CDR2 YFSETQ, per germline. The J segment lost 6 bases and the V segment lost 4 bases, leaving 13 bases of the junction unmatched. CDR3 nucleotide sequence: TGCGCCAGCAGCGGAAGAAGACAGGGAAGCACCGAGCAGTACTTC. Protein sequence: CASSGRRQGSTEQYF.

This clonotype was seen only a few times. This chain links TRBV5-1 with TRBJ2-1; D is unresolved. Germline-derived CDR1 and CDR2 are SGHRS and YFSETQ. V gave up 3 bases and J gave up 5 bases, with 9 bases separating them. The CDR3 runs to 13 residues. The CDR3 is CASSSPRDNEQFF. As DNA, the CDR3 is TGCGCCAGCAGCTCCCCTAGGGACAATGAGCAGTTCTTC.

This clonotype occurred many times. The chain couples TRBV7-9 to TRBJ1-1; D gene unclear. The CDR3 loop spans 14 amino acids. Germline CDR1 reads SEHNR; CDR2 reads FQNEAQ (reference sequence). The ends were cut back, 5 bases at V and 2 bases at J, with 12 bases in the middle. The CDR3 sequence is CASSTRQGNTEAFF. In DNA, the CDR3 is TGTGCCAGCAGCACCCGACAAGGAAACACTGAAGCTTTCTTT.

A remark on this clonotype: Germline is not matched at one junction end, which may reflect a read error. This chain uses TRBV4-1 with TRBJ2-1; D remains unclear. This CDR3 is 12 amino acids long. Germline-derived CDR1 and CDR2 are MGHRA and YSYEKL. The CDR3 spells CTSSRTAHEQFF. CDR3 DNA: TGCACCAGCAGCCGAACAGCGCATGAGCAGTTCTTC.

The chain combines TRBV9 with TRBJ1-1; 8 positions agree with TRBD1. This CDR3 is built from 14 residues. The V segment lost 0 bases and the J segment 11 bases; nucleotides outside the gene matches: 9. Germline lookup yields CDR1 SGDLS and CDR2 YYNGEE. The CDR3 region is CASSVDQGAIKAFF. The CDR3 region has the DNA TGTGCCAGCAGCGTAGATCAGGGGGCCATAAAGGCTTTCTTT. The whole variable domain, remainder taken from reference TRBV9 and TRBJ1-1, is DSGVTQTPKHLITATGQRVTLRCSPRSGDLSVYWYQQSLDQGLQFLIQYYNGEERAKGNILERFSAQQFPDLHSELNLSSLELGDSALYFCASSVDQGAIKAFFGQGTRLTVV.

In this sample, this clonotype turned up many times. The chain uses TRBV5-1 and TRBJ1-2; D is possibly TRBD1 (5 bases). There are 14 residues in the CDR3. Germline assignment: CDR1 SGHRS and CDR2 YFSETQ. The germline V and J ends were trimmed by 7 bases and 1 base, with 14 bases remaining between them. The CDR3 region has the DNA TGCGCCAGCGGCACCGGGACGGGTAACTATGGCTACACCTTC. Amino acids: CASGTGTGNYGYTF. Full variable domain (outside the CDR3, taken from reference TRBV5-1 and TRBJ1-2): KAGVTQTPRYLIKTRGQQVTLSCSPISGHRSVSWYQQTPGQGLQFLFEYFSETQRNKGNFPGRFSGRQFSNSRSEMNVSTLELGDSALYLCASGTGTGNYGYTFGSGTRLTVV.

With regard to this clonotype: A single base separates this from a much larger clone, so it may be a read error. CDR3 protein: CASSLAGGDIQYF. The CDR3 coding sequence is TGTGCCAGCAGCTTAGCGGGGGGAGACATTCAGTACTTC. V and J are TRBV11-2 and TRBJ2-4, with 7 positions matching TRBD2. The CDR3 loop spans 13 amino acids. From germline, CDR1 is SGHAT and CDR2 FQNNGV. The trim removed 1 base at V and 8 bases at J, leaving 2 bases unmatched.